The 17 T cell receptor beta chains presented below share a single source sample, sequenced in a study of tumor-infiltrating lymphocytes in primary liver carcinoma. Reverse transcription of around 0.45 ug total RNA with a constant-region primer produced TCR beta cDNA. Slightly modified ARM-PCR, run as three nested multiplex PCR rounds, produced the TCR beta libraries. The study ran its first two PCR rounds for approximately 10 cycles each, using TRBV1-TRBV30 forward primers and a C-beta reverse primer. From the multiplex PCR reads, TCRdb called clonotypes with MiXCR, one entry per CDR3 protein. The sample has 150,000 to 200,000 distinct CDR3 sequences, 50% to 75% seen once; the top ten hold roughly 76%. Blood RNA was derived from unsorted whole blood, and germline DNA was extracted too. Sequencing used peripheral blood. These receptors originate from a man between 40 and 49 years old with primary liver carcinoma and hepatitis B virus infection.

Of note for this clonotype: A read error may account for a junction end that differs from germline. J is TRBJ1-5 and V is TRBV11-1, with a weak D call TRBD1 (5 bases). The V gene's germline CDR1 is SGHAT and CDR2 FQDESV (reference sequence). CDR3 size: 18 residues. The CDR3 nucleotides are TGTGCCAGCGGCTTAGCGCTATGGGGCAGGGAAGGTTATCAGCCCCGGCATTTT. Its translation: CASGLALWGREGYQPRHF.

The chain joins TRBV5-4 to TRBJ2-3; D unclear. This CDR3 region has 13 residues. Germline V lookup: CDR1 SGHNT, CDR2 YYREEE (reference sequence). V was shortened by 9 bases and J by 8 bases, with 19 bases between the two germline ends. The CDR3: CATLPDLRGTQYF. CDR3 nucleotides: TGTGCCACCCTCCCCGACCTCCGCGGTACGCAGTATTTT.

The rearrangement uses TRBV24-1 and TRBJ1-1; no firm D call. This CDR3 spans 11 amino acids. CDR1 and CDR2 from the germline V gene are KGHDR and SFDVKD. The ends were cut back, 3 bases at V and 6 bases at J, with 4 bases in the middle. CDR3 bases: TGTGCCACCAGTGATCAGGCTGAAGCTTTCTTT. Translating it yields CATSDQAEAFF.

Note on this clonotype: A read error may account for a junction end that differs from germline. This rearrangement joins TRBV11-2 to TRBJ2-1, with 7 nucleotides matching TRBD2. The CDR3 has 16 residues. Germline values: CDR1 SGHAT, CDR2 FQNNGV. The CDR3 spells CASSQLRSSGYSEKFF. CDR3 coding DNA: TGTGCCAGCAGTCAACTCCGGTCTAGCGGCTACAGTGAGAAGTTCTTC.

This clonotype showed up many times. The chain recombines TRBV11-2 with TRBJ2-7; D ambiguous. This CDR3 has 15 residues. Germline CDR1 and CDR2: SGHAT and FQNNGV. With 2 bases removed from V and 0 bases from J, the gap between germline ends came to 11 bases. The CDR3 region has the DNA TGTGCCAGCAGCTTACACGGCGGAATCTCCTACGAGCAGTACTTC. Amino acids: CASSLHGGISYEQYF.

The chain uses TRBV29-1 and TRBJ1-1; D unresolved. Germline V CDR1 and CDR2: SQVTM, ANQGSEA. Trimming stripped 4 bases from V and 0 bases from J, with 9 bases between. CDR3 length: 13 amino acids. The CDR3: CSVGKGVNTEAFF. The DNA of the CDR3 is TGCAGCGTTGGAAAGGGAGTGAACACTGAAGCTTTCTTT.

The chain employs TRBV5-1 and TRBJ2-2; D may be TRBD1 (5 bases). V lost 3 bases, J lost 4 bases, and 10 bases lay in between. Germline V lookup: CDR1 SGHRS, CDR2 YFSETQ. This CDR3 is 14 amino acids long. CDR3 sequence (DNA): TGCGCCAGCAGCTCTATCCAGGGCACCGGGGAGCTGTTTTTT. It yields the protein CASSSIQGTGELFF.

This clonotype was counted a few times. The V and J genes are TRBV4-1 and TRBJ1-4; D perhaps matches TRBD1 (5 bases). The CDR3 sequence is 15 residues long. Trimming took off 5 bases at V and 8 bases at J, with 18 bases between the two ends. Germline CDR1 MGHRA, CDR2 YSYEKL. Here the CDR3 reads CASSFSGGMIEKLFF. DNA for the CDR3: TGCGCCAGCAGCTTCTCCGGGGGAATGATAGAAAAACTGTTTTTT.

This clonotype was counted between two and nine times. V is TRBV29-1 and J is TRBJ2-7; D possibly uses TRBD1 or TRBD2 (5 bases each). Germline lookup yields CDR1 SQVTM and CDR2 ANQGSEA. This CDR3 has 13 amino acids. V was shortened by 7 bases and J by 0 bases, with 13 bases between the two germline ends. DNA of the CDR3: TGCAGCGCTGGGGGTGACGACTCCTACGAGCAGTACTTC. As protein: CSAGGDDSYEQYF.

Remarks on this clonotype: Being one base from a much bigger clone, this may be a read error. CDR3 sequence (DNA): TGTGCCAGCAGCTTAGAGTGGGGGTTCAGATCCAAAAACATTCAGTACTTC. It yields the protein CASSLEWGFRSKNIQYF. The V and J genes are TRBV11-2 and TRBJ2-4; perhaps D is TRBD1 or TRBD2 (5 bases each). Trimming removed 0 bases from V and 2 bases from J, with 14 bases in between. Germline loops: CDR1 SGHAT, CDR2 FQNNGV. The length of the CDR3 is 17 residues.

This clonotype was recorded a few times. DNA of the CDR3: TGTGCCAGCAGTTTGACTAGGCGGCAAGAGACCCAGTACTTC. Protein: CASSLTRRQETQYF. The V gene is TRBV12-3 or TRBV12-4, the J gene TRBJ2-5; possibly TRBD2 for D (6 bases). Between the trimmed V and J ends, which lost 3 bases and 2 bases, there was a span of 10 bases. This CDR3 contains 14 residues.

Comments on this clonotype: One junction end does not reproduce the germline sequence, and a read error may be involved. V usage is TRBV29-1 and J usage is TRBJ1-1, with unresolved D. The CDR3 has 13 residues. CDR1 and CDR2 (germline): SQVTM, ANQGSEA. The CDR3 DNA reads TGCAGCGTTGAAAAGGCAGTTGGCACTGAATCTTTCTTT. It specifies CSVEKAVGTESFF.

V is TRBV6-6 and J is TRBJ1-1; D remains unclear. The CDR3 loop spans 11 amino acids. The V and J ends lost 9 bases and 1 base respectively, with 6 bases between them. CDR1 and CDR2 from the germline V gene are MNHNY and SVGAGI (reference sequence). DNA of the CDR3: TGTGCCAGTACGGAGAACACTGAAGCTTTCTTT. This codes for CASTENTEAFF.

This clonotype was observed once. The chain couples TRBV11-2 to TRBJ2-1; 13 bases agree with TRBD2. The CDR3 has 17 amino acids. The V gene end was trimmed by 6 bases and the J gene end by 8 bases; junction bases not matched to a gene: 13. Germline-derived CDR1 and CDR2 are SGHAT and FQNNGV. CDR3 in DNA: TGTGCCAGCAGACCCTCCCAGGGACTAGCGGGGCACGATGAGCAGTTCTTC. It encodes CASRPSQGLAGHDEQFF.

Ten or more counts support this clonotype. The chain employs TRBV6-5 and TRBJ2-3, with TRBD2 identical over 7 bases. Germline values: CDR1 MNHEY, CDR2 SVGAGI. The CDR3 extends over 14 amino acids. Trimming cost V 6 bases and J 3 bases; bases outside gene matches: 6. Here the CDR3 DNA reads TGTGCCAGCAGGACTAGCATGGTAACAGATACGCAGTATTTT. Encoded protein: CASRTSMVTDTQYF.

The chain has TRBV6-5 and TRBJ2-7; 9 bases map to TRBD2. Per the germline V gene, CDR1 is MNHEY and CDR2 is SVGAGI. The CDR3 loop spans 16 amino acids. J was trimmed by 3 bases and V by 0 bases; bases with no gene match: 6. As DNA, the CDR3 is TGTGCCAGCAGTTACTCCCGGACTAGCGAGATCTACGAGCAGTACTTC. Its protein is CASSYSRTSEIYEQYF.

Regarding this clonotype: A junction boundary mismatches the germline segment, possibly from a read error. CDR3 in amino acids: CAGSQSGRGGNEQFF. The CDR3 DNA reads TGTGCCGGCAGCCAAAGCGGGAGGGGGGGCAATGAGCAGTTCTTC. The chain employs TRBV4-2 and TRBJ2-1; 10 nucleotides align to TRBD2. The CDR3 has 15 residues. Germline V CDR1 and CDR2: LGHNA, YNFKEQ.